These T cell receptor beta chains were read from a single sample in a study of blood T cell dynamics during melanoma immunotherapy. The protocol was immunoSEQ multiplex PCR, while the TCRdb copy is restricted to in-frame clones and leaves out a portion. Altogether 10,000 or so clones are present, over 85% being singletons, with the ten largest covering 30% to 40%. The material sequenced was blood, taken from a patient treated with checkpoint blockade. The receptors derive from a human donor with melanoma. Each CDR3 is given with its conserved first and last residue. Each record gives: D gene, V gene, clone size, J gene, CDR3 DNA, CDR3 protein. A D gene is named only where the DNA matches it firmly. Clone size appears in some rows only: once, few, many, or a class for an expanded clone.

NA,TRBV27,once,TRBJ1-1,TGTGCCAGCAAAACGGGGGGACATGAAGCTTTCTTT,CASKTGGHEAFF
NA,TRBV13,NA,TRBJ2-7,TGTGCCAGCACCCTCCGGGGTAGCTCCTACGAGCAGTACTTC,CASTLRGSSYEQYF
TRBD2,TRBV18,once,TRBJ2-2,TGTGCCAGCTCACCAGCAGCGGGAGGAACCGGGGAGCTGTTTTTT,CASSPAAGGTGELFF
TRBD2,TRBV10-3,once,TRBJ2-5,TGTGCCATCAGTGAGGCTAGCGGGAGCTATGGAGAGACCCAGTACTTC,CAISEASGSYGETQYF
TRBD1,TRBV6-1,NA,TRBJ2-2,TGTGCCAGCAGTGGAACGACAGGGCCGCGCGGGGAGCTGTTTTTT,CASSGTTGPRGELFF
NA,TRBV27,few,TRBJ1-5,TGTGCCAGCAGTCTCGGGATCTGGGGTCAGCCCCAGCATTTT,CASSLGIWGQPQHF
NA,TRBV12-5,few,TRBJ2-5,TGTGCTAGTGCCCAACAAGAGACCCAGTACTTC,CASAQQETQYF
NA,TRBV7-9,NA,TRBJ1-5,TGTGCCAGCAGCTTAGCGGGCAGTCAGCCCCAGCATTTT,CASSLAGSQPQHF
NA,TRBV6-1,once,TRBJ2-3,TGTGCCAGCAGCCCTAGCCCTAATCCCCCAGATACGCAGTATTTT,CASSPSPNPPDTQYF
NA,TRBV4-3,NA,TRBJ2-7,TGCGCCAGCAGCCAAGGGCGCAGTGTCGGCTACGAGCAGTACTTC,CASSQGRSVGYEQYF
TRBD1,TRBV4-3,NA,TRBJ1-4,TGCGCCAGCAGCCGGAAAAAGGGACAGGCGCTTCGAATGGGTCGTGAAAAACTGTTTTTT,CASSRKKGQALRMGREKLFF
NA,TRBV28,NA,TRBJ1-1,TGTGCCAGCCCACCCTCCCCAGGACGGATTGAAGCTTTCTTT,CASPPSPGRIEAFF
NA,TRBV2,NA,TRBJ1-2,TGTGCCAGCAGTGAAGAGGGGAACTATGGCTACACCTTC,CASSEEGNYGYTF
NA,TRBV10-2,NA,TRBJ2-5,TGCGCCAGCAAGCCGGGACATTCCCAAGAGACCCAGTACTTC,CASKPGHSQETQYF
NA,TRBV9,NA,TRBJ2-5,TGTGCCAGCAGCGTAGATTTCGGAGAGACCCAGTACTTC,CASSVDFGETQYF
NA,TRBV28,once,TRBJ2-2,TGTGCCAGCAGCCCAGGGCGGAACACCGGGGAGCTGTTTTTT,CASSPGRNTGELFF
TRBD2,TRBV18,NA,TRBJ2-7,TGTGCCAGCTCGCCCCAGGGCGGGAGTGGCGAGCAGTACTTC,CASSPQGGSGEQYF
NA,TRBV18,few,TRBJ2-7,TGTGCCAGCTCACCACCTTTGACAGGGAGGACCTACGAGCAGTACTTC,CASSPPLTGRTYEQYF
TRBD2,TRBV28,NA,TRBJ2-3,TGTGCCAGCAGTGACTCTAGCGGGAGAAGGTATTTT,CASSDSSGRRYF
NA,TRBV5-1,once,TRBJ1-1,TGCGCCAGCAGCTTGGTAGGGGGGGAAGTGGGAGCTTTCTTT,CASSLVGGEVGAFF
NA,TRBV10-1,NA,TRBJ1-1,TGCGCCAGCACCGAGGCGACGAACACTGAAGCTTTCTTT,CASTEATNTEAFF
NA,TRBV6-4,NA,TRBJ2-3,TGTGCCAGCAGCCCGCGGCGGACCGCTAGCACAGATACGCAGTATTTT,CASSPRRTASTDTQYF
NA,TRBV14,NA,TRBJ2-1,TGTGCCAGCAGTCGGACCAACCTCTACAATGAGCAGTTCTTC,CASSRTNLYNEQFF
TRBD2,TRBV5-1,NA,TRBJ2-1,TGCGCCAGCAGCTTGGGTACTAGCGGGAGGTCCAATGAGCAGTTCTTC,CASSLGTSGRSNEQFF
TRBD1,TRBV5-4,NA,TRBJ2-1,TGTGCCAGCAGCTTGGGGGACAGGGGGTACTTAGAGCAGTTCTTC,CASSLGDRGYLEQFF
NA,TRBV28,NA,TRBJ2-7,TGTGCCAGCAGTTTATCGGGCAGGCACTACGAGCAGTACTTC,CASSLSGRHYEQYF
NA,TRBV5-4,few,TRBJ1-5,TGTGCCAGCAGCTTGCCCGATCAGCCCCAGCATTTT,CASSLPDQPQHF
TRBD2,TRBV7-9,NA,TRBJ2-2,TGTGCCAGCAGCTCCCGGTGGGATAGCGGGAGGTCCACCGGGGAGCTGTTTTTT,CASSSRWDSGRSTGELFF
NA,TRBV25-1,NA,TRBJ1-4,TGTGCCAGCAGCCCACTGTTCGGCAGCGAGGGGGAAAAACTGTTTTTT,CASSPLFGSEGEKLFF
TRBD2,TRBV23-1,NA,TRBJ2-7,TGCGCCAGCAGCCCCCGCGCTAGCGGGATGTTCGAGCAGTACTTC,CASSPRASGMFEQYF
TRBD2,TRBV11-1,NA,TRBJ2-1,TGTGCCAGCAGCCCCCGCACTAGCGGGAGGGGATACAATGAGCAGTTCTTC,CASSPRTSGRGYNEQFF
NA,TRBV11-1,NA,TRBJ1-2,TGTGCCAGCAGCCTCGGCAGGACCGATGGCTACACCTTC,CASSLGRTDGYTF
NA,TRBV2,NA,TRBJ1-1,TGTGCCAGCAGTGAAGCTGGGGCTGGCACTGAAGCTTTCTTT,CASSEAGAGTEAFF
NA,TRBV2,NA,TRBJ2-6,TGTGCCAGCAGTGGGGCCCCGGGGGCGGGGCCCTCTGGGGCCAACGTCCTGACTTTC,CASSGAPGAGPSGANVLTF